The clone carrying this T cell receptor (beta chain) was counted only a few times. Its antigen is as yet unknown. One junction end does not reproduce the germline sequence, and a read error may be involved. The data are from a study of T cells in Graves' hyperthyroidism and ophthalmopathy. Study-level points and caveats: Blood also held most thyroid clonotypes expanded beyond 0.001.

The TCR beta CDR3 regions underwent amplification using RNA transcripts as the source. RT-PCR in the first round (using the HTBI primer set) targeted the TCR CDR3. Each CDR3 protein gets one entry after TCRdb re-called the multiplex PCR reads with MiXCR. Of about 500,000 distinct CDR3 sequences in the sample, approximately 15% were seen once. Graves' hyperthyroidism qualified as stable when ophthalmopathy did not progress within 18 months. The CDR3 has 11 residues. Germline V gene sequence: CDR1 DFQATT, CDR2 SNEGSKA (reference sequence). The TCR sequence derives from a woman in her late teens or twenties with Graves' hyperthyroidism. V gene TRBV20-1 combines with J gene TRBJ2-5; TRBD2 is a possible D gene (7 bases). The sample taken for sequencing was blood. The CDR3 region is CSAREGGTEYF. CDR3 in DNA: TGCAGTGCTCGAGAGGGGGGGACCGAGTACTTC.